A selection of T cell receptor beta chains follows, all from one sample in a study of shared clonotypes between healthy human individuals. TCRdb keeps only in-frame clones here, not all; method: immunoSEQ multiplex PCR. The sample includes 1,500,000 or so clones, 98% to 99% of them seen just once. The material sequenced was naive CD4+ T cells sorted from blood. These receptors all stem from a man younger than 40 in good health. CDR3s include the opening cysteine and the closing phenylalanine or tryptophan. The order of the fields is J gene, V gene, D gene, clone size, CDR3 DNA, CDR3 protein. The D gene is left open where the match is weak. Clone size is given for some rows only: seen once, a few or many times, or a class if the clone is expanded.

TRBJ2-7 TRBV27 - - TGTGCCAGCTCCCGACTAAGCGTCTCCTACGAGCAGTACTTC CASSRLSVSYEQYF
TRBJ1-5 TRBV21-1 - - TGTGCCAGCCCAGGGGGGATTAGGAGCAATCAGCCCCAGCATTTT CASPGGIRSNQPQHF
TRBJ2-7 TRBV5-5 TRBD1 - TGTGCCAGCAGCCCCCGGGACAGAGCCTACGAGCAGTACTTC CASSPRDRAYEQYF
TRBJ1-1 TRBV15 - - TGTGCCACCAGCAGGGCAGGGCTGGACACTGAAGCTTTCTTT CATSRAGLDTEAFF
TRBJ2-3 TRBV9 - - TGTGCCAGCAGCGTAGGGATACTGACAGATACGCAGTATTTT CASSVGILTDTQYF
TRBJ1-5 TRBV19 - - TGTGCCAGTAGTATGGTGCAGAATAGCAATCAGCCCCAGCATTTT CASSMVQNSNQPQHF
TRBJ2-7 TRBV7-2 TRBD2 - TGTGCCAGCAGCCAGACTAGCGAGGCGGGGGAGCAGTACTTC CASSQTSEAGEQYF
TRBJ1-5 TRBV27 TRBD1 - TGTGCCAGCAGTTTACGACAGGGGCCCCTCGGGCCCCAGCATTTT CASSLRQGPLGPQHF
TRBJ2-1 TRBV7-3 TRBD1 - TGTGCCAGCAGTTCGGGACAGCCTAACAATGAGCAGTTCTTC CASSSGQPNNEQFF
TRBJ2-1 TRBV11-2 TRBD1 - TGTGCCAGCAGCGCTCGACAGGGGGCATTGGATGAGCAGTTCTTC CASSARQGALDEQFF
TRBJ2-1 TRBV15 TRBD1 - TGTGCCACCAGCAGAGATGGTCTCAGGGGGAATGAGCAGTTCTTC CATSRDGLRGNEQFF
TRBJ1-1 TRBV2 TRBD1 - TGTGCCAGCCGCTGGGGTACAGGGGACACTGAAGCTTTCTTT CASRWGTGDTEAFF
TRBJ2-5 TRBV2 - once TGTGCCAGCAGTCCCCGGACACAAGAGACCCAGTACTTC CASSPRTQETQYF
TRBJ2-3 TRBV10-3 - - TGTGCCATCAGTGAGTCGGGCGGGAGCACAGATACGCAGTATTTT CAISESGGSTDTQYF
TRBJ1-5 TRBV28 - - TGTGCCAGCAGTTTTGTTGCGGTCTCAGGGCGAGCAAATCAGCCCCAGCATTTT CASSFVAVSGRANQPQHF
TRBJ2-7 TRBV29-1 TRBD2 - TGCAGCGTTGAACTTCTAGCGGGCGTCGAGGGGGAGCAGTACTTC CSVELLAGVEGEQYF
TRBJ1-2 TRBV4-2 - once TGTGCCAGCAGCCAGGGGGTACAGGGCAACTATGGCTACACCTTC CASSQGVQGNYGYTF
TRBJ1-1 TRBV5-4 - - TGTGCCAGCAGCTTTCACGGGGCTAGGAACACTGAAGCTTTCTTT CASSFHGARNTEAFF
TRBJ2-1 TRBV29-1 - - TGCAGCGTTGCCGTGAATGAGCAGTTCTTC CSVAVNEQFF
TRBJ2-3 TRBV6-5 - - TGTGCCAGCAGACCCCGTGGCACCACAGATACGCAGTATTTT CASRPRGTTDTQYF
TRBJ2-1 TRBV5-6 - - TGTGCCAGCAGCTTGGACGTCTACAATGAGCAGTTCTTC CASSLDVYNEQFF
TRBJ2-5 TRBV5-6 TRBD2 - TGTGCCAGCAGCTTAAAGCGGGAGGGCCTCGGAGAGACCCAGTACTTC CASSLKREGLGETQYF
TRBJ2-7 TRBV2 TRBD2 once TGTGCCAGCAGAGCGACTAGCGGGATTCACGAGCAGTACTTC CASRATSGIHEQYF
TRBJ2-7 TRBV7-6 - - TGTGCCAGCAGCTTAGACCACGGGAACTACGAGCAGTACTTC CASSLDHGNYEQYF
TRBJ2-5 TRBV11-3 - - TGTGCCAGCAGCTCAAGGGGGAAAGAGACCCAGTACTTC CASSSRGKETQYF
TRBJ2-7 TRBV5-1 - - TGCGCCAGCAGCTTGGAAAGGGACCCGTACGAGCAGTACTTC CASSLERDPYEQYF
TRBJ1-5 TRBV21-1 - - TGTGCCAGCAGGCATTGGGGTAGCAATCAGCCCCAGCATTTT CASRHWGSNQPQHF